The T cell receptor beta chain under discussion was sequenced for a study of cytomegalovirus exposure and HLA in healthy donors. Germline V CDR1 and CDR2: MNHEY, SMNVEV (reference sequence). This CDR3 has 11 amino acids. The ends were cut back, 10 bases at V and 7 bases at J, with 13 bases in the middle. Findings of the study overall: The authors judged a highly shared variant cluster likely a sequencing artifact.

Notes on this clone: Its antigen is as yet unknown.

The donors comprised healthy bone marrow donors. Nominal health characterized the donors when sampled, though unrecorded immune exposures were likely. The PCR used 60 Vbeta and 13 Jbeta primers. Sequencing used immunoSEQ multiplex PCR; TCRdb keeps in-frame clones, though not all of them. Of around 150,000 clones detected, about 85% appear once; the ten largest clones hold 3.5%. The TCR originated in a human donor in good health. The V call is TRBV27, the J call TRBJ1-1; a weak D match, TRBD1 (6 bases). The sample consisted of PBMCs. CDR3 protein: CATVGRGEAFF. The CDR3 nucleotides read TGTGCCACCGTTGGCAGGGGTGAAGCTTTCTTT.